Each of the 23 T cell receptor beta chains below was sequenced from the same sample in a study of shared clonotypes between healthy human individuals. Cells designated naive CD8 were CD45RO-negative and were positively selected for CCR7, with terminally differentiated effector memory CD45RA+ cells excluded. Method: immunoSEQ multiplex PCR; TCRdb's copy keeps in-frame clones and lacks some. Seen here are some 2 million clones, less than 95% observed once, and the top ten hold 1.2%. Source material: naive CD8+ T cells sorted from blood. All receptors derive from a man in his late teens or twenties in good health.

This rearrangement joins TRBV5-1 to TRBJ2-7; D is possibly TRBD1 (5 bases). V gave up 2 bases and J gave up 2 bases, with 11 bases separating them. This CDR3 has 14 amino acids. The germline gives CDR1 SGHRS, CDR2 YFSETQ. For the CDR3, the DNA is TGCGCCAGCAGCTTTTTCGACAGTACCTACGAGCAGTACTTC. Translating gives CASSFFDSTYEQYF.

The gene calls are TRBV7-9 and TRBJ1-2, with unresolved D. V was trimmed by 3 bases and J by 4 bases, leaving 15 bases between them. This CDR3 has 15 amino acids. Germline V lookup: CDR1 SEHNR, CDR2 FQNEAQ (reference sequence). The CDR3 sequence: CASSFVLGVGYGYTF. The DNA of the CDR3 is TGTGCCAGCAGCTTCGTCCTGGGCGTGGGCTATGGCTACACCTTC.

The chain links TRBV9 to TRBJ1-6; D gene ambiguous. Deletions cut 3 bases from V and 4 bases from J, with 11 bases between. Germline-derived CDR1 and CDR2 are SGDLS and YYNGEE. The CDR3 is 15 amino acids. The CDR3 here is CASSEAGDYNSPLHF. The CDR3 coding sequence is TGTGCCAGCAGCGAGGCCGGGGATTATAATTCACCCCTCCACTTT.

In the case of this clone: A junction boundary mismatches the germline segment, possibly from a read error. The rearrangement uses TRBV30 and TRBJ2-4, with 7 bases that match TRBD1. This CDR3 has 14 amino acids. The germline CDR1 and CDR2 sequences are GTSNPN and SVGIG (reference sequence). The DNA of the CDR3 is TGTGCCTGGAATCCGACAGGGAAAGGCGACATTCAGTGCTTC. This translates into CAWNPTGKGDIQCF.

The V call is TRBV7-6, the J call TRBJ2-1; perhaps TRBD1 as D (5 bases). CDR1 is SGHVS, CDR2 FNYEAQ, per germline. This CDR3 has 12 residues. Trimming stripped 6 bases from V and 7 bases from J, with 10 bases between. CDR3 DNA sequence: TGTGCCAGCAGTCTCCCAGGGAATGAGCAGTTCTTC. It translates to CASSLPGNEQFF.

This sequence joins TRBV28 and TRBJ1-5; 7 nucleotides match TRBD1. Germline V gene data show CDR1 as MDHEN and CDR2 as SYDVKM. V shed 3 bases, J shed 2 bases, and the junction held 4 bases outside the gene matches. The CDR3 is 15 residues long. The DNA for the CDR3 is TGTGCCAGCAGTTTCGACAGGGTCGGCAATCAGCCCCAGCATTTT. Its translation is CASSFDRVGNQPQHF. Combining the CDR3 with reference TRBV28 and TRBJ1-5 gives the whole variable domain DVKVTQSSRYLVKRTGEKVFLECVQDMDHENMFWYRQDPGLGLRLIYFSYDVKMKEKGDIPEGYSVSREKKERFSLILESASTNQTSMYLCASSFDRVGNQPQHFGDGTRLSIL.

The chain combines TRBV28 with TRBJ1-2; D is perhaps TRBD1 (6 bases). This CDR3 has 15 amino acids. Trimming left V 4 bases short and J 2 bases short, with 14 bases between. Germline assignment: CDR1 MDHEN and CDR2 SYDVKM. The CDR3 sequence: CASSSSRGSNYGYTF. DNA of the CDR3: TGTGCCAGCAGTTCGTCAAGGGGGTCCAACTATGGCTACACCTTC.

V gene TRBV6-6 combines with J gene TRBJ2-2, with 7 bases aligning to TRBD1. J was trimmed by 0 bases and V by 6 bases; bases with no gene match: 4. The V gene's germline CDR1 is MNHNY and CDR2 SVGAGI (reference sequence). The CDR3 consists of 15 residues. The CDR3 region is CASRSTGANTGELFF. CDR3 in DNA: TGTGCCAGCAGGTCCACAGGGGCGAACACCGGGGAGCTGTTTTTT.

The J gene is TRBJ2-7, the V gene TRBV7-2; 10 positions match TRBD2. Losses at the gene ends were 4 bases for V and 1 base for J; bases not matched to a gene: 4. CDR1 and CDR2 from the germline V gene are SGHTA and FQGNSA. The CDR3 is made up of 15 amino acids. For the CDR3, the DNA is TGTGCCAGCAGCTACACTAGCGGGATGTCCTACGAGCAGTACTTC. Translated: CASSYTSGMSYEQYF. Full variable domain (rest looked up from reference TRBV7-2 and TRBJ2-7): GAGVSQSPSNKVTEKGKDVELRCDPISGHTALYWYRQSLGQGLEFLIYFQGNSAPDKSGLPSDRFSAERTGGSVSTLTIQRTQQEDSAVYLCASSYTSGMSYEQYFGPGTRLTVT.

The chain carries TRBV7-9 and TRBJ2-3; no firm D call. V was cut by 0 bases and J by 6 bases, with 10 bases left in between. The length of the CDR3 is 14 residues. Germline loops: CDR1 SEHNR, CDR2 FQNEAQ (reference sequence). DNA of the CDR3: TGTGCCAGCAGCTTAGCCCCCCCCTTCGATACGCAGTATTTT. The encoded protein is CASSLAPPFDTQYF.

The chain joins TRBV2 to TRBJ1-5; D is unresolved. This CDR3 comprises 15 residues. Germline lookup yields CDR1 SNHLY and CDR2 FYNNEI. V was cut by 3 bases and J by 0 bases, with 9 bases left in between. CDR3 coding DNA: TGTGCCAGCAGTGACTCCACTATTAGCAATCAGCCCCAGCATTTT. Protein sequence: CASSDSTISNQPQHF.

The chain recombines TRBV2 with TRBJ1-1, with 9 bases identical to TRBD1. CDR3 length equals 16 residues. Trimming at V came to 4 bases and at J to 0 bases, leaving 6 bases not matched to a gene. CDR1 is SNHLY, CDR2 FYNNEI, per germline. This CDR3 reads CASSVETGGLNTEAFF. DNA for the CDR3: TGTGCCAGCAGTGTTGAGACAGGGGGTTTGAACACTGAAGCTTTCTTT.

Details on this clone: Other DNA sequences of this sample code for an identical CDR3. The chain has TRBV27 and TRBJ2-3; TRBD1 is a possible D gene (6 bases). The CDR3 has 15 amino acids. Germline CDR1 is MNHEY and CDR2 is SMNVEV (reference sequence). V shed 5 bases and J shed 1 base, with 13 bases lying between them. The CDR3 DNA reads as TGTGCCAGCAGTCCAGTTGGGGGCGGCACAGATACGCAGTATTTT. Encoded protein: CASSPVGGGTDTQYF.

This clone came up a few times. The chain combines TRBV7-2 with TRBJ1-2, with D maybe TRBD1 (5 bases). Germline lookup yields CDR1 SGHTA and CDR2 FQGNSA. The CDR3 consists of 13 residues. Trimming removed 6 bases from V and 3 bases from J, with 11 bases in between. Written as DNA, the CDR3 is TGTGCCAGCAGGCCACGGGACGACTATGGCTACACCTTC. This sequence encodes CASRPRDDYGYTF.

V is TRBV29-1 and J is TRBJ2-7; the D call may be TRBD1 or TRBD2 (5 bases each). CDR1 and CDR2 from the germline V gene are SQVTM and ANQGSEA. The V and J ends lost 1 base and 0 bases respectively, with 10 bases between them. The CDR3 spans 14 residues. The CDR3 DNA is TGCAGCGTTGAAGCGGGACCCCTCTCCTACGAGCAGTACTTC. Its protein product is CSVEAGPLSYEQYF.

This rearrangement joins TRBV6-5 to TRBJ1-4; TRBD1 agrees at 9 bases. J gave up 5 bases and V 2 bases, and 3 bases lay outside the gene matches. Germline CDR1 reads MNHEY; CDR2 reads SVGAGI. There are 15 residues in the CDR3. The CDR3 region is CASSYGTGQNEKLFF. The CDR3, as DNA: TGTGCCAGCAGTTACGGGACAGGGCAGAATGAAAAACTGTTTTTT.

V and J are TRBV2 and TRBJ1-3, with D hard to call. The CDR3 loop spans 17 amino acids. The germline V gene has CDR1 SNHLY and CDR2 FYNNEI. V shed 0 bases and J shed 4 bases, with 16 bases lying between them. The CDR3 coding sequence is TGTGCCAGCAGTGAAGCGCTTCCTACGGTACTCGGAAACACCATATATTTT. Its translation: CASSEALPTVLGNTIYF.

The CDR3 DNA reads TGTGCCAGCAGTGAAACCCGGACAGGGGGAGGAGGGCAAGAGACCCAGTACTTC. Its protein product is CASSETRTGGGGQETQYF. This chain links TRBV2 with TRBJ2-5, with 10 bases that match TRBD1. The CDR3 consists of 18 residues. The J segment lost 2 bases and the V segment lost 2 bases, leaving 11 bases of the junction unmatched. In germline, CDR1 is SNHLY, CDR2 FYNNEI.

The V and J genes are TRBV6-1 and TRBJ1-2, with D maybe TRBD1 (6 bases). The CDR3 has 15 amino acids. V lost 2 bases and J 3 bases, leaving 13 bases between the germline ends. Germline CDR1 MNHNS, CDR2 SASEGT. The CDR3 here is CASSERGGGYYGYTF. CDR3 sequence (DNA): TGTGCCAGCAGTGAAAGAGGGGGGGGATACTATGGCTACACCTTC.

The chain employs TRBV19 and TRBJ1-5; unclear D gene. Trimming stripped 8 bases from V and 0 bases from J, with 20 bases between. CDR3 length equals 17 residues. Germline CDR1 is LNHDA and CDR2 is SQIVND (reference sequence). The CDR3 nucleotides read TGTGCCAGTGACCCCCTGGGCAGAAGTTATAGCAATCAGCCCCAGCATTTT. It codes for CASDPLGRSYSNQPQHF.

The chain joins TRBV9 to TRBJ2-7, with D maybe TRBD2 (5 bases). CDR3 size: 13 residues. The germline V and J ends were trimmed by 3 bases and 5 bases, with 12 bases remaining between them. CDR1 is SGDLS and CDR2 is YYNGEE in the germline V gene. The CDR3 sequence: CASSAKTSNEQYF. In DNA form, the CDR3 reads TGTGCCAGCAGCGCGAAAACTAGTAACGAGCAGTACTTC.

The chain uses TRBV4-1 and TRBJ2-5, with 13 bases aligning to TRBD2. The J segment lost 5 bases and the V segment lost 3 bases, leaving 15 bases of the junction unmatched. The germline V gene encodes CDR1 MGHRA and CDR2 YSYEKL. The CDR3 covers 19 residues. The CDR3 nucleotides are TGCGCCAGCAGCCACAAGGGACTAGCGGGGAGGGTTGGGGAGGAGACCCAGTACTTC. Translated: CASSHKGLAGRVGEETQYF.

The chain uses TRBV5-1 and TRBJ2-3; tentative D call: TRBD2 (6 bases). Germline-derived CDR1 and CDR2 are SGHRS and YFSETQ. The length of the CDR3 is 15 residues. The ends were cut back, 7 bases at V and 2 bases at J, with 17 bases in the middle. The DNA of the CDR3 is TGCGCCAGCGAATCGGGACTGTCGATCACAGATACGCAGTATTTT. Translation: CASESGLSITDTQYF. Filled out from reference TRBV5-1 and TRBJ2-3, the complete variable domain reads KAGVTQTPRYLIKTRGQQVTLSCSPISGHRSVSWYQQTPGQGLQFLFEYFSETQRNKGNFPGRFSGRQFSNSRSEMNVSTLELGDSALYLCASESGLSITDTQYFGPGTRLTVL.